This T cell receptor beta chain was recorded in a study of blood T cell repertoires in COVID-19. Overall study context: Whether acute or convalescent, the COVID-19 samples came from the United States, Italy and Spain. The cDNA or gDNA used as material had been derived from T cells, B-cell-depleted T cells, or PBMCs.

Per the original data handling: Amplification from reference gene primers served as the basis for estimated nucleated cell counts. Measured with immunoSEQ multiplex PCR; TCRdb has only the in-frame clones, and not every one. V and J calls and clone size are as listed in that table; D and trimming were resolved from the DNA. The sample has roughly 130,000 clones; approximately 80% are singletons. The CDR3 is 14 residues long. Sequenced sample: peripheral blood. The V call is TRBV21-1, the J call TRBJ2-1; no DNA check was done on the table's D call, TRBD1. TRBV21-1 is a pseudogene segment. The source is a man in his 70s with acute or convalescent COVID-19. This chain's CDR3 is CASSNGQGSNEQFF. The CDR3 DNA reads TGTGCCAGCAGCAATGGGCAGGGAAGCAATGAGCAGTTCTTC.